This TCR beta chain was sequenced in a study of CD8+ T cells in alopecia areata. On the study more broadly: It was oral tofacitinib, at 5 to 10 mg twice daily, that treated patients received.

Notes on this clone: The antigen remains undetermined.

Study conclusions and caveats: A single nonresponder leaves the baseline CD8+ expansion link to response uncertain.

Sequencing relied on a cDNA template that was reverse transcribed from extracted RNA. Sequencing was performed with immunoSEQ multiplex PCR; in TCRdb, only in-frame clones are kept and a portion is missing. The sample comprises hundreds of thousands of clones, 60% of which are singletons, and around 0.84% rests with the top ten. Documented treatment: oral pan-JAK inhibitor, 5-10 mg twice daily. This CDR3 contains 16 residues. V was pared by 0 bases and J by 3 bases, with 14 bases between. Germline V lookup: CDR1 LGHNA, CDR2 YNFKEQ. The sample was CD4+ T cells sorted from blood, taken around week 54, from a patient treated with tofacitinib. The TCR comes from a human donor with alopecia areata. This chain uses TRBV4-2 with TRBJ1-2; D gene unclear. The CDR3, as DNA: TGTGCCAGCAGCCAAGAGAGGATGGTTAGGTACTATGGCTACACCTTC. Translation gives CASSQERMVRYYGYTF.